This T cell receptor (beta chain) was found in a study of blood T cell repertoires in COVID-19. Overall study context: COVID-19 samples from acute and convalescent phases originated in the United States, Italy and Spain. From T cells, B-cell-depleted T cells, or PBMCs came the material, which was cDNA or gDNA.

In the original workflow: Reference gene primer amplification gave nucleated cell count estimates. Here immunoSEQ multiplex PCR was the method, and the copy in TCRdb shows in-frame clones only, minus some. The D gene and trimming were derived from the DNA, and the V and J assignments and clone size from that table. The table has about 170,000 clones, roughly 86% seen once. The table lists this clone with a count of one. Germline lookup yields CDR1 SGHRS and CDR2 YFSETQ. CDR3 size: 14 residues. The V end was cut by 3 bases, the J end by 2 bases, with 9 bases between. The sequence came from a man between 65 and 80 years old with acute or convalescent COVID-19. Sequencing was carried out using peripheral blood. The chain employs TRBV5-1 and TRBJ2-1; TRBD2 might be the D (6 bases). CDR3 in amino acids: CASSSRGTYNEQFF. The CDR3 nucleotides are TGCGCCAGCAGCTCGCGGGGAACCTACAATGAGCAGTTCTTC.